A single sample gave rise to the 30 T cell receptor beta chains below, sequenced in a study of T cells in Graves' hyperthyroidism and ophthalmopathy. Amplification of TCR beta CDR3 regions was performed using RNA transcripts as template. The HTBI primer set drove a first-round RT-PCR of the TCR CDR3. MiXCR, applied by TCRdb to the multiplex PCR reads, yields one record per CDR3 protein. Among around 400,000 distinct CDR3 sequences, roughly 25% were seen once, and the ten largest hold around four fifths. The sequencing input was blood. The receptors derive from a middle-aged man with Graves' hyperthyroidism.

This clonotype was counted ten times or more. The rearrangement uses TRBV6-1 and TRBJ2-7, with D possibly being TRBD1 (6 bases). Germline V gene sequence: CDR1 MNHNS, CDR2 SASEGT. This CDR3 spans 14 amino acids. Trimming removed 5 bases from V and 0 bases from J, with 11 bases in between. The DNA of the CDR3 is TGTGCCAGCAGTCCCGACAGGAGCTCCTACGAGCAGTACTTC. Its translation is CASSPDRSSYEQYF.

This clonotype occurred a few times. V usage is TRBV27 and J usage is TRBJ1-1; D not certain. The length of the CDR3 is 15 residues. Trimming removed 2 bases from V and 1 base from J, with 11 bases in between. Germline CDR1 is MNHEY and CDR2 is SMNVEV (reference sequence). The CDR3 DNA reads as TGTGCCAGCAGTTTAGACACCAACCCGAACACTGAAGCTTTCTTT. As protein: CASSLDTNPNTEAFF.

This clonotype has more than one count but fewer than ten. The chain combines TRBV28 with TRBJ1-5, with D possibly being TRBD1 (5 bases). The CDR3 has 12 amino acids. Trimming left V 8 bases short and J 7 bases short, with 12 bases between. Germline V gene lookup returns CDR1 MDHEN and CDR2 SYDVKM. In DNA form, the CDR3 reads TGTGCCAGCGGAGAGCGGGGCCAGCCCCAGCATTTT. Its protein is CASGERGQPQHF.

This clonotype showed up many times. The J gene is TRBJ2-3, the V gene TRBV2; 9 bases are a match to TRBD2. Per germline, CDR1 SNHLY and CDR2 FYNNEI. J gave up 6 bases and V 7 bases, and 11 bases lay outside the gene matches. This CDR3 contains 15 residues. Written as DNA, the CDR3 is TGTGCCAGCACCGACAACGGACTAGCGACGGATACGCAGTATTTT. Its translation: CASTDNGLATDTQYF.

This clonotype was recorded many times. This sequence joins TRBV12-3 or TRBV12-4 and TRBJ2-5; TRBD2 might be the D (6 bases). The CDR3 runs to 12 residues. V was shortened by 6 bases and J by 9 bases, with 14 bases between the two germline ends. CDR3: CASSSGTEPQYF. CDR3 sequence (DNA): TGTGCCAGCAGCTCCGGGACTGAACCCCAGTACTTC.

At least ten counts were recorded for this clonotype. The V call is TRBV28, the J call TRBJ2-7; D call uncertain. The V gene's germline CDR1 is MDHEN and CDR2 SYDVKM. V lost 5 bases and J 0 bases, leaving 11 bases between the germline ends. The CDR3 is made up of 14 amino acids. For the CDR3, the DNA is TGTGCCAGCAGTCCCCCTCAATCCTCCTACGAGCAGTACTTC. Translating gives CASSPPQSSYEQYF.

This clonotype occurred many times. The rearrangement joins TRBV5-1 to TRBJ2-3; D may match TRBD1 or TRBD2 (5 bases each). Trimming left V 0 bases short and J 5 bases short, with 10 bases between. The germline gives CDR1 SGHRS, CDR2 YFSETQ. The CDR3 has 14 residues. The chain's CDR3 is CASSLGWDGDTQYF. CDR3 nucleotides: TGCGCCAGCAGCTTGGGGTGGGACGGAGATACGCAGTATTTT.

This clonotype appeared a few times. The rearrangement joins TRBV29-1 to TRBJ2-3; D tentatively reads TRBD1 or TRBD2 (6 bases each). Trimming took off 3 bases at V and 0 bases at J, with 16 bases between the two ends. From germline, CDR1 is SQVTM and CDR2 ANQGSEA. There are 16 residues in the CDR3. The CDR3 region is CSVEGASDPSTDTQYF. The CDR3 DNA follows: TGCAGCGTTGAGGGGGCTAGCGACCCTAGCACAGATACGCAGTATTTT.

In DNA form, the CDR3 reads TGTGCCAGCAGTGTAACAGGGGGAGGGATAAATGGCTACACCTTC. Translation gives CASSVTGGGINGYTF. The chain is built from TRBV27 and TRBJ1-2; 8 nucleotides align to TRBD1. The ends lost 5 bases at V and 6 bases at J; junction bases unmatched: 11. Germline CDR1 reads MNHEY; CDR2 reads SMNVEV (reference sequence). The CDR3 sequence is 15 residues long.

This clonotype appeared once. The CDR3, as DNA: TGTGCCAGCAGCCGGCCGGACAGGTCGGAGACCCAGTACTTC. It specifies CASSRPDRSETQYF. This chain connects TRBV12-3 or TRBV12-4 to TRBJ2-5; 7 bases fit TRBD1. This CDR3 comprises 14 residues. Trimming removed 6 bases from V and 5 bases from J; junction bases left unmatched: 9.

This clonotype has only a few counts. V usage is TRBV19 and J usage is TRBJ2-2, with TRBD2 identical over 10 bases. CDR1 LNHDA and CDR2 SQIVND come from the germline V gene (reference sequence). V shed 3 bases, J shed 6 bases, and the junction held 7 bases outside the gene matches. The CDR3 spans 16 residues. CDR3 residues: CASSMASGRRAGELFF. The DNA of the CDR3 is TGTGCCAGTAGTATGGCTAGCGGGAGAAGAGCCGGGGAGCTGTTTTTT.

The chain joins TRBV3-1 to TRBJ2-5, with TRBD2 matching 8 bases. V lost 6 bases to trimming and J lost 1 base; unmatched junction nucleotides: 7. Germline V gene data show CDR1 as LGHDT and CDR2 as YNNKEL (reference sequence). The CDR3 is 15 residues long. Here the CDR3 DNA reads TGTGCCAGCAGATTAGCGGGGACCCGCCAAGAGACCCAGTACTTC. Amino acid sequence: CASRLAGTRQETQYF.

This clonotype was detected many times. The CDR3 DNA follows: TGTGCCAGCAGTTTGCCGGGACAGGGGGTAAACGAGCAGTACTTC. Translation gives CASSLPGQGVNEQYF. J is TRBJ2-7 and V is TRBV27, with 11 bases matching TRBD1. Trimming took 3 bases from V and 5 from J; bases not matched to a gene: 6. The CDR3 runs to 15 residues. Germline lookup yields CDR1 MNHEY and CDR2 SMNVEV (reference sequence).

The chain uses TRBV5-1 and TRBJ2-7; a possible D gene is TRBD2 (7 bases). The CDR3 runs to 15 residues. V gave up 0 bases and J gave up 3 bases, with 13 bases separating them. CDR1 and CDR2 from the germline V gene are SGHRS and YFSETQ. The CDR3 reads CASSLVGGGDYEQYF. For the CDR3, the DNA is TGCGCCAGCAGCTTGGTTGGAGGGGGGGACTACGAGCAGTACTTC.

The chain links TRBV12-3 or TRBV12-4 to TRBJ2-7; 8 bases agree with TRBD1. This CDR3 comprises 13 residues. V lost 7 bases, J lost 5 bases, and 7 bases stayed unmatched. CDR3 residues: CASKPGQVDEQYF. CDR3 in DNA: TGTGCCAGCAAACCGGGACAGGTGGACGAGCAGTACTTC.

The chain couples TRBV18 to TRBJ1-1, with D uncertain. The CDR3 loop spans 15 amino acids. Germline CDR1 and CDR2: KGHSH and LQKENI. V lost 0 bases and J 2 bases, leaving 10 bases between the germline ends. The chain's CDR3 is CASSPPAKGNTEAFF. The CDR3 DNA follows: TGTGCCAGCTCACCACCGGCAAAAGGAAACACTGAAGCTTTCTTT.

This rearrangement joins TRBV4-1 to TRBJ2-5; D remains ambiguous. Trimming stripped 4 bases from V and 3 bases from J, with 12 bases between. Germline V gives CDR1 MGHRA, CDR2 YSYEKL. The CDR3 has 14 residues. The DNA of the CDR3 is TGCGCCAGCAGCCCTACTATCAGTGAAGAGACCCAGTACTTC. This encodes CASSPTISEETQYF.

This chain's CDR3 is CASDAGGLRPGELFF. Written as DNA, the CDR3 is TGTGCCTCAGATGCAGGGGGCCTGCGGCCCGGGGAGCTGTTTTTT. This chain joins TRBV5-5 and TRBJ2-2; TRBD1 matches 8 bases. J lost 6 bases, V lost 10 bases, and 14 bases had no gene match. CDR3 length equals 15 residues. Germline V CDR1 and CDR2: SGHKS, YYEKEE (reference sequence).

Worth noting for this clonotype: This may be a read error, as it is one base from a much larger clone. The V call is TRBV4-2, the J call TRBJ1-1, with D maybe TRBD1 (6 bases). This CDR3 comprises 11 residues. In germline, CDR1 is LGHNA, CDR2 YNFKEQ. CDR3 sequence reads: CASSGGTEGFF. CDR3 in DNA: TGTGCCAGCAGCGGGGGCACTGAAGGTTTCTTT.

The CDR3 protein is CSVYGRATGELFF. The CDR3 nucleotides are TGCAGCGTTTACGGGAGGGCCACCGGGGAGCTGTTTTTT. V and J are TRBV29-1 and TRBJ2-2; 8 bases line up with TRBD2. J gave up 4 bases and V 5 bases, and 3 bases lay outside the gene matches. CDR1 is SQVTM and CDR2 is ANQGSEA in the germline V gene. This CDR3 has 13 amino acids.

This clonotype was picked up many times. The genes are TRBV2 and TRBJ1-1; 10 nucleotides align to TRBD1. Germline V gives CDR1 SNHLY, CDR2 FYNNEI. With 6 bases clipped from V and 6 bases from J, the junction kept 7 bases outside the gene matches. This CDR3 spans 14 amino acids. DNA of the CDR3: TGTGCCAGCAGCGACGGACAGGGGGTCTCTGAAGCTTTCTTT. It translates to CASSDGQGVSEAFF. The complete variable domain, with remaining parts taken from reference TRBV2 and TRBJ1-1, reads EPEVTQTPSHQVTQMGQEVILRCVPISNHLYFYWYRQILGQKVEFLVSFYNNEISEKSEIFDDQFSVERPDGSNFTLKIRSTKLEDSAMYFCASSDGQGVSEAFFGQGTRLTVV.

In this sample, this clonotype turned up a few times. J is TRBJ1-2 and V is TRBV2; D possibly corresponds to TRBD1 (6 bases). Between the trimmed V and J ends, which lost 6 bases and 8 bases, there was a span of 13 bases. CDR3 length: 12 residues. Germline CDR1 reads SNHLY; CDR2 reads FYNNEI. The CDR3 nucleotides are TGTGCCAGCAGGAGACAGGCTCACGGCTACACCTTC. This codes for CASRRQAHGYTF.

This sequence joins TRBV6-1 and TRBJ1-5; D remains unclear. V lost 11 bases to trimming and J lost 0 bases, with 14 bases between them. CDR3 length equals 14 residues. Per germline, CDR1 MNHNS and CDR2 SASEGT. For the CDR3, the DNA is TGTGCCTCAACAGCCTGGGTTAGCAATCAGCCCCAGCATTTT. Translation: CASTAWVSNQPQHF.

The CDR3 region has the DNA TGTGCCACCAGTGATTTGCTCCCCTGGACAGGGGAGACCACCGGGGAGCTGTTTTTT. It encodes CATSDLLPWTGETTGELFF. The chain combines TRBV24-1 with TRBJ2-2; the match to TRBD1 covers 9 bases. There are 19 residues in the CDR3. Germline trimming cut 0 bases from V and 4 bases from J; bases unmatched to any gene: 11. The germline V gene has CDR1 KGHDR and CDR2 SFDVKD.

This clonotype was observed many times. The J gene is TRBJ2-5, the V gene TRBV10-3; 12 nucleotides match TRBD2. The ends lost 7 bases at V and 3 bases at J; junction bases unmatched: 9. Germline V gives CDR1 ENHRY, CDR2 SYGVKD. The CDR3 covers 16 residues. In nucleotides, the CDR3 is TGTGCCATCACTTCAGTGACTAGCGGGAGTGAAGAGACCCAGTACTTC. It yields the protein CAITSVTSGSEETQYF.

This clonotype was seen at least ten times. This chain connects TRBV5-1 to TRBJ2-5, with D perhaps matching TRBD1 (6 bases). Germline CDR1 is SGHRS and CDR2 is YFSETQ. The V end lost 0 bases, the J end lost 1 base, and 7 bases lay between the germline ends. The CDR3 is made up of 14 amino acids. The CDR3 is CASSLDRAQETQYF. In DNA, the CDR3 is TGCGCCAGCAGCTTGGACAGGGCCCAAGAGACCCAGTACTTC.

V gene TRBV18 combines with J gene TRBJ1-3; D not certain. CDR3 length equals 15 residues. V lost 5 bases and J lost 0, with 11 bases in between. From germline, CDR1 is KGHSH and CDR2 LQKENI. The CDR3 sequence is CASSSAGSSGNTIYF. CDR3 bases: TGTGCCAGCTCATCCGCGGGGAGCTCTGGAAACACCATATATTTT.

The V gene is TRBV4-2, the J gene TRBJ2-1; 8 bases are shared with TRBD2. The CDR3 runs 18 residues. Germline assignment: CDR1 LGHNA and CDR2 YNFKEQ. V shed 1 base, J shed 6 bases, and the junction held 14 bases outside the gene matches. The CDR3 here is CASSQARGGDKRFNEQFF. CDR3 coding DNA: TGTGCCAGCAGCCAAGCCCGGGGGGGGGACAAGAGATTCAATGAGCAGTTCTTC.

This clonotype was seen at least ten times. CDR3 sequence reads: CASSLAKGGSLHYEQYF. CDR3 DNA sequence: TGTGCCAGCAGCTTAGCCAAGGGGGGCTCCTTACACTACGAGCAGTACTTC. J is TRBJ2-7 and V is TRBV11-2, with D possibly being TRBD1 or TRBD2 (6 bases each). V was pared by 1 base and J by 3 bases, with 19 bases between. Germline V gene sequence: CDR1 SGHAT, CDR2 FQNNGV. This CDR3 has 17 amino acids.

This chain uses TRBV5-1 with TRBJ1-6, with D possibly TRBD1 on 6 matching bases. The V end was cut by 2 bases, the J end by 2 bases, with 11 bases between. There are 16 residues in the CDR3. CDR1 is SGHRS and CDR2 is YFSETQ in the germline V gene. In nucleotides, the CDR3 is TGCGCCAGCAGCTTCGCCAGGGACACCTATAATTCACCCCTCCACTTT. This gives the protein CASSFARDTYNSPLHF.